A single sample is the source of the 10 T cell receptor beta chains below, sequenced in a study of lymphopenia after photon versus proton radiotherapy. Profiling relied on immunoSEQ multiplex PCR, and the TCRdb table lists in-frame clones only, not all of them. Of more than 9,500 clones listed, about 89% are singletons. Source: peripheral blood, taken from a patient treated with proton-based radiotherapy. The receptors were sampled from a man in his sixties with pancreatic cancer.

The rearrangement joins TRBV7-8 to TRBJ1-3; 7 positions agree with TRBD1. The CDR3 is 15 amino acids. With V trimmed by 5 bases and J by 4 bases, 8 bases remained unmatched. The germline CDR1 and CDR2 sequences are SGHVS and FQNEAQ. CDR3 region: CASSPQTGVGNTIYF. The CDR3 coding sequence is TGTGCCAGCAGCCCCCAAACAGGGGTGGGAAACACCATATATTTT.

This clone was seen only once. This chain joins TRBV4-2 and TRBJ1-1; tentative D call: TRBD1 (6 bases). Trimming left V 0 bases short and J 10 bases short, with 12 bases between. Germline V lookup: CDR1 LGHNA, CDR2 YNFKEQ. There are 13 residues in the CDR3. The CDR3 sequence is CASSQDTARGAFF. In nucleotides, the CDR3 is TGTGCCAGCAGCCAAGATACGGCCAGGGGAGCTTTCTTT.

This chain joins TRBV30 and TRBJ2-2; D unresolved. Germline V lookup: CDR1 GTSNPN, CDR2 SVGIG (reference sequence). The CDR3 contains 14 residues. Trimming took off 1 base at V and 1 base at J, with 7 bases between the two ends. The CDR3 region has the DNA TGTGCCTGGAGTGGGACGCTGAACACCGGGGAGCTGTTTTTT. Protein sequence: CAWSGTLNTGELFF. Together with reference TRBV30 and TRBJ2-2, the CDR3 gives the full variable domain: SQTIHQWPATLVQPVGSPLSLECTVEGTSNPNLYWYRQAAGRGLQLLFYSVGIGQISSEVPQNLSASRPQDRQFILSSKKLLLSDSGFYLCAWSGTLNTGELFFGEGSRLTVL.

This clone has only a few counts. The rearrangement links TRBV28 to TRBJ1-3, with 8 bases fitting TRBD1. The CDR3 is made up of 16 amino acids. The germline V gene has CDR1 MDHEN and CDR2 SYDVKM. J gave up 0 bases and V 7 bases, and 8 bases lay outside the gene matches. In DNA form, the CDR3 reads TGTGCCAGCACTAAACAGGGGGATTACTCTGGAAACACCATATATTTT. Residues: CASTKQGDYSGNTIYF.

The V call is TRBV5-4, the J call TRBJ1-4; perhaps TRBD1 as D (5 bases). V dropped 4 bases and J dropped 5 bases, with 9 bases sitting between them. This CDR3 is built from 13 residues. Germline loops: CDR1 SGHNT, CDR2 YYREEE (reference sequence). The CDR3 region has the DNA TGTGCCAGCAGCAGGGACGGCAATGAAAAACTGTTTTTT. Encoded protein: CASSRDGNEKLFF.

V and J are TRBV7-6 and TRBJ2-3; 7 bases are a match to TRBD2. This CDR3 has 16 residues. With V trimmed by 1 base and J by 0 bases, 4 bases remained unmatched. Germline CDR1 is SGHVS and CDR2 is FNYEAQ. The CDR3 DNA sequence: TGTGCCAGCAGCTTAGGTGCGGGAGCTAGCACAGATACGCAGTATTTT. This encodes CASSLGAGASTDTQYF.

The chain couples TRBV15 to TRBJ2-4; TRBD2 agrees at 13 bases. Germline CDR1 reads LNHNV; CDR2 reads YYDKDF (reference sequence). The CDR3 loop spans 14 amino acids. After removal of 8 bases from V and 7 bases from J, the junction contained 5 bases not matched to a gene. CDR3 sequence reads: CATGTSGRGNIQYF. Here the CDR3 DNA reads TGTGCCACCGGCACTAGCGGGAGGGGCAACATTCAGTACTTC.

The genes are TRBV6-6 and TRBJ1-5; D is unresolved. CDR3 length equals 14 residues. CDR1 MNHNY and CDR2 SVGAGI come from the germline V gene (reference sequence). V shed 5 bases and J shed 0 bases, with 8 bases lying between them. Here the CDR3 DNA reads TGTGCCAGCAGTCCACAGAGTAGCAATCAGCCCCAGCATTTT. Translated: CASSPQSSNQPQHF.

The chain joins TRBV28 to TRBJ2-7; D is undetermined. This CDR3 region has 13 residues. The germline V gene encodes CDR1 MDHEN and CDR2 SYDVKM. V was trimmed by 2 bases and J by 5 bases, leaving 10 bases between them. The CDR3 reads CASSLTPIHEQYF. CDR3 nucleotide sequence: TGTGCCAGCAGTTTAACCCCGATCCACGAGCAGTACTTC.

The rearrangement joins TRBV28 to TRBJ2-7, with 8 bases identical to TRBD2. V trimming: 5 bases; J trimming: 2 bases; junction bases outside the gene matches: 11. Germline values: CDR1 MDHEN, CDR2 SYDVKM. The CDR3 has 16 amino acids. CDR3 sequence: CASSPRRSGGAYEQYF. The CDR3 DNA reads as TGTGCCAGCAGTCCCCGGCGCAGCGGGGGAGCCTACGAGCAGTACTTC.